The next 32 T cell receptor beta chains were all read from a single sample in a study of CD8 T cells in Susac syndrome. The RNA input was roughly 0.45 to 1 ug, and it was reverse transcribed with random hexamers. Using its own MiXCR run on the immunoSEQ multiplex PCR reads, TCRdb lists one record per CDR3 protein. The repertoire holds 150,000 to 200,000 distinct CDR3 sequences, with roughly 95% as singletons. Sequenced: CD4+ T cells from PBMCs. These receptors came from a human donor with multiple sclerosis.

Written as DNA, the CDR3 is TGTGCCAGCAGTTTAGAGGGGGCCCTCGGAGGAGAGCAGTTCTTC. This encodes CASSLEGALGGEQFF. V gene TRBV12-3 or TRBV12-4 combines with J gene TRBJ2-1; 7 positions match TRBD1. The CDR3 contains 15 residues. V lost 1 base and J lost 10; bases outside the gene matches: 10.

The gene calls are TRBV3-1 and TRBJ1-6, with no clear D. This CDR3 has 16 amino acids. The germline gives CDR1 LGHDT, CDR2 YNNKEL (reference sequence). Between the trimmed V and J ends, which lost 0 bases and 7 bases, there was a span of 13 bases. The CDR3 loop reads CASSQDIGLRNSPLHF. CDR3 nucleotides: TGTGCCAGCAGCCAAGATATTGGCCTAAGAAATTCACCCCTCCACTTT.

The rearrangement uses TRBV30 and TRBJ1-4; D not resolved. From germline, CDR1 is GTSNPN and CDR2 SVGIG (reference sequence). This CDR3 comprises 16 residues. Trimming shortened V by 0 bases and J by 5 bases, and 16 bases separated the two germline ends. Here the CDR3 reads CAWSVLNWQLNEKLFF. The CDR3 DNA reads TGTGCCTGGAGTGTACTAAACTGGCAGTTAAATGAAAAACTGTTTTTT.

This clonotype was seen just once. This sequence joins TRBV20-1 and TRBJ1-1, with no clear D. Trimming took 6 bases from V and 8 from J, leaving 13 bases between them. CDR3 size: 11 residues. Germline CDR1 reads DFQATT; CDR2 reads SNEGSKA (reference sequence). CDR3 DNA sequence: TGCAGTGCCGTGTTAACCCAGGAAGCTTTCTTT. Translated, it gives CSAVLTQEAFF.

This clonotype was counted a few times. The chain combines TRBV29-1 with TRBJ1-2, with D unresolved. Germline V gives CDR1 SQVTM, CDR2 ANQGSEA. The CDR3 spans 12 residues. CDR3 coding DNA: TGCAGGGAGTTGAGAACCCTGGGTGGCTACACCTTC. This sequence encodes CRELRTLGGYTF.

The chain carries TRBV6-2 or TRBV6-3 and TRBJ2-5; 9 nucleotides match TRBD2. CDR1 is MNHEY and CDR2 is SVGEGT in the germline V gene. The junction had 14 bases not matched to a gene; V was cut back by 6 bases and J by 3 bases. The CDR3 consists of 17 residues. The CDR3 protein is CASSFRVRASGEETQYF. The CDR3 nucleotides read TGTGCCAGCAGCTTTCGAGTGCGGGCTAGCGGGGAAGAGACCCAGTACTTC.

This clonotype was detected only once. The J gene is TRBJ2-7, the V gene TRBV30; 7 bases agree with TRBD1. V lost 3 bases to trimming and J lost 0 bases; unmatched junction nucleotides: 2. The CDR3 has 13 residues. Germline CDR1 is GTSNPN and CDR2 is SVGIG (reference sequence). CDR3 loop: CAWRRDSSYEQYF. The CDR3 DNA follows: TGTGCCTGGAGGAGGGACAGCTCCTACGAGCAGTACTTC.

V gene TRBV5-6 combines with J gene TRBJ1-5; possible D gene TRBD1, 6 bases. The CDR3 is 13 amino acids. The germline V gene has CDR1 SGHDT and CDR2 YYEEEE. V dropped 0 bases and J dropped 11 bases, with 12 bases sitting between them. The CDR3 here is CASSLAGESAQHF. The CDR3 region has the DNA TGTGCCAGCAGCTTGGCAGGGGAATCAGCCCAGCATTTT.

The chain carries TRBV18 and TRBJ1-6; no definite D call. Trimming stripped 0 bases from V and 7 bases from J, with 10 bases between. Germline values: CDR1 KGHSH, CDR2 LQKENI. This CDR3 is built from 15 residues. The CDR3 DNA reads as TGTGCCAGCTCACCACCGGGGAGAGGGAATTCACCCCTCCACTTT. Protein sequence: CASSPPGRGNSPLHF.

The chain carries TRBV11-3 and TRBJ1-6; D is unresolved. With 2 bases removed from V and 8 bases from J, the gap between germline ends came to 4 bases. The CDR3 runs to 12 residues. Germline CDR1 is SGHNT and CDR2 is YENEEA. The CDR3: CASSLNHSPLHF. Written as DNA, the CDR3 is TGTGCCAGCAGCTTAAATCATTCACCCCTCCACTTT.

This rearrangement joins TRBV3-1 to TRBJ1-5, with D unresolved. Germline loops: CDR1 LGHDT, CDR2 YNNKEL (reference sequence). This CDR3 has 14 residues. V was cut by 3 bases and J by 3 bases, with 9 bases left in between. CDR3 residues: CASSHVGDNQPQHF. The CDR3 region has the DNA TGTGCCAGCAGCCATGTAGGAGACAATCAGCCCCAGCATTTT.

This clonotype was recorded only once. The rearrangement joins TRBV20-1 to TRBJ2-7, with D unclear. Trimming shortened V by 1 base and J by 5 bases, and 9 bases separated the two germline ends. Germline V gene data show CDR1 as DFQATT and CDR2 as SNEGSKA (reference sequence). CDR3 length equals 12 residues. The CDR3 here is CSARGSVDEQYF. The CDR3 nucleotides read TGCAGTGCTAGAGGGTCGGTCGACGAGCAGTACTTC.

V gene TRBV20-1 combines with J gene TRBJ2-1; 8 bases map to TRBD2. The CDR3 spans 15 residues. The ends lost 2 bases at V and 6 bases at J; junction bases unmatched: 9. Per the germline V gene, CDR1 is DFQATT and CDR2 is SNEGSKA (reference sequence). The CDR3 reads CSARSPGTRGNEQFF. CDR3 coding DNA: TGCAGTGCTAGATCCCCCGGGACTAGGGGCAATGAGCAGTTCTTC.

This clonotype was observed a single time. The genes are TRBV6-1 and TRBJ2-7; 9 bases agree with TRBD2. V gave up 6 bases and J gave up 0 bases; unmatched junction bases: 9. Per the germline V gene, CDR1 is MNHNS and CDR2 is SASEGT. The CDR3 contains 16 residues. This CDR3 reads CASSRNSGGYSYEQYF. The DNA of the CDR3 is TGTGCCAGCAGCCGAAATAGCGGGGGTTACTCCTACGAGCAGTACTTC.

This chain links TRBV7-3 with TRBJ2-1; D is perhaps TRBD1 (6 bases). V was pared by 4 bases and J by 8 bases, with 12 bases between. The CDR3 covers 13 residues. Per the germline V gene, CDR1 is SGHTA and CDR2 is FQGTGA. Here the CDR3 reads CASSSQGGHEQFF. The CDR3 DNA is TGTGCCAGCAGCTCACAGGGTGGTCATGAGCAGTTCTTC.

The V call is TRBV20-1, the J call TRBJ1-1, with 8 nucleotides matching TRBD1. This CDR3 region has 12 residues. Losses at the gene ends were 3 bases for V and 7 bases for J; bases not matched to a gene: 4. Per the germline V gene, CDR1 is DFQATT and CDR2 is SNEGSKA (reference sequence). The CDR3 is CSASTGGGEAFF. The CDR3 DNA is TGCAGTGCTAGTACAGGGGGTGGTGAAGCTTTCTTT.

CDR3 DNA sequence: TGTGCCAGCAGTTTAGCCGGGCTTAGCACAGATACGCAGTATTTT. Amino acids: CASSLAGLSTDTQYF. The rearrangement links TRBV12-3 or TRBV12-4 to TRBJ2-3; no firm D call. V lost 0 bases and J lost 0, with 7 bases in between. The CDR3 spans 15 residues.

The rearrangement uses TRBV27 and TRBJ2-5; a possible D gene is TRBD2 (5 bases). CDR1 is MNHEY, CDR2 SMNVEV, per germline (reference sequence). The V end was cut by 8 bases, the J end by 5 bases, with 15 bases between. The CDR3 totals 13 residues. CDR3 sequence (DNA): TGTGCCAGCTCAAACCGCGAGGGTGAGACCCAGTACTTC. It translates to CASSNREGETQYF.

Written as DNA, the CDR3 is TGCAGTGCTAGAGGTCGCCTAGGGGGCGGACAAGAGACCCAGTACTTC. Amino acids: CSARGRLGGGQETQYF. The V gene is TRBV20-1, the J gene TRBJ2-5, with 7 positions matching TRBD1. The J segment lost 2 bases and the V segment lost 1 base, leaving 10 bases of the junction unmatched. Looked up from germline, CDR1 is DFQATT and CDR2 is SNEGSKA (reference sequence). The CDR3 contains 16 residues.

The chain has TRBV29-1 and TRBJ1-5, with D unresolved. Germline lookup yields CDR1 SQVTM and CDR2 ANQGSEA. CDR3 length: 10 residues. Trimming cost V 5 bases and J 10 bases, with 9 bases left between them. CDR3 sequence reads: CSVQFCPQHF. CDR3 DNA sequence: TGCAGCGTTCAGTTTTGCCCCCAGCATTTT.

The V call is TRBV7-2, the J call TRBJ2-7, with 8 bases fitting TRBD1. CDR1 is SGHTA, CDR2 FQGNSA, per germline. With V trimmed by 6 bases and J by 2 bases, 6 bases remained unmatched. CDR3 length equals 14 residues. CDR3 in amino acids: CASSSDRGAYEQYF. The CDR3 DNA is TGTGCCAGCAGTTCCGACAGGGGCGCCTACGAGCAGTACTTC.

This chain uses TRBV3-1 with TRBJ2-5; 7 bases align to TRBD2. V shed 4 bases, J shed 4 bases, and the junction held 6 bases outside the gene matches. CDR1 LGHDT and CDR2 YNNKEL come from the germline V gene (reference sequence). CDR3 length: 14 amino acids. The CDR3 DNA sequence: TGTGCCAGCAGCCCTCTCATAGCGGGAGAGACCCAGTACTTC. Translation gives CASSPLIAGETQYF.

The chain links TRBV12-3 or TRBV12-4 to TRBJ2-7; maybe TRBD1 (5 bases). V was cut by 6 bases and J by 2 bases, with 11 bases left in between. This CDR3 contains 13 residues. In DNA, the CDR3 is TGTGCCAGCAGAACGACAGAGGCCTACGAGCAGTACTTC. Translated: CASRTTEAYEQYF.

The V call is TRBV30, the J call TRBJ2-7, with a tentative D call TRBD1 (5 bases). The V gene lost 3 bases and the J gene lost 3 bases, with 9 bases spanning the gap. Germline loops: CDR1 GTSNPN, CDR2 SVGIG (reference sequence). The CDR3 contains 12 residues. The CDR3 loop is CAWRTEYYEQYF. DNA for the CDR3: TGTGCCTGGAGGACAGAGTACTACGAGCAGTACTTC.

This chain links TRBV3-1 with TRBJ2-1; TRBD2 matches 11 bases. CDR1 LGHDT and CDR2 YNNKEL come from the germline V gene (reference sequence). The CDR3 has 17 amino acids. The trim removed 0 bases at V and 4 bases at J, leaving 5 bases unmatched. CDR3 sequence: CASSQDQLAGAYNEQFF. CDR3 coding DNA: TGTGCCAGCAGCCAAGATCAACTAGCGGGGGCATACAATGAGCAGTTCTTC.

The chain carries TRBV20-1 and TRBJ1-2; D is unresolved. The CDR3 runs to 13 residues. Trimming pared 5 bases from V and 0 bases from J, leaving 10 bases between. From germline, CDR1 is DFQATT and CDR2 SNEGSKA (reference sequence). The DNA for the CDR3 is TGCAGTGCTCCCATAATAGCTAACTATGGCTACACCTTC. Translated: CSAPIIANYGYTF.

V and J are TRBV30 and TRBJ1-6, with D possibly being TRBD1 (6 bases). The germline CDR1 and CDR2 sequences are GTSNPN and SVGIG (reference sequence). The CDR3 length is 13 residues. V was pared by 5 bases and J by 6 bases, with 11 bases between. CDR3 bases: TGTGCCTGGGAGAGGACAGTTAATTCACCCCTCCACTTT. This sequence encodes CAWERTVNSPLHF.

This rearrangement joins TRBV19 to TRBJ1-5, with TRBD1 as a possible D gene (5 bases). The CDR3 is 14 residues long. The germline V gene encodes CDR1 LNHDA and CDR2 SQIVND (reference sequence). V was clipped by 1 base and J by 11 bases, with 15 bases between them. CDR3 coding DNA: TGTGCCAGTAGTATAGTGGGAGGGGCACGGTCCCAGCATTTT. This encodes CASSIVGGARSQHF.

The chain carries TRBV4-3 and TRBJ2-7; D may be TRBD2 (6 bases). V was trimmed by 4 bases and J by 5 bases, leaving 18 bases between them. Germline loops: CDR1 LGHNA, CDR2 YSLEER. The CDR3 sequence is 15 residues long. The CDR3 coding sequence is TGCGCCAGCAGCCCCAAGTCAGTGCGGGACCACGAGCAGTACTTC. Protein: CASSPKSVRDHEQYF.

The chain uses TRBV4-3 and TRBJ2-7; D is undetermined. The V gene lost 4 bases and the J gene lost 4 bases, with 8 bases spanning the gap. This CDR3 has 12 residues. The germline V gene has CDR1 LGHNA and CDR2 YSLEER. Here the CDR3 DNA reads TGCGCCAGCAGCCCTTTAAGGTACGAGCAGTACTTC. Protein product: CASSPLRYEQYF.

The V call is TRBV12-3 or TRBV12-4, the J call TRBJ1-6; a weak D match, TRBD1 (5 bases). The CDR3 sequence is 17 residues long. V lost 1 base to trimming and J lost 0 bases, with 10 bases between them. The CDR3 loop reads CASSLGGSSSYNSPLHF. CDR3 bases: TGTGCCAGCAGTTTAGGGGGGTCGAGCTCCTATAATTCACCCCTCCACTTT.

The chain uses TRBV7-9 and TRBJ2-1; D possibly corresponds to TRBD1 (5 bases). This CDR3 is built from 13 residues. V was trimmed by 5 bases and J by 4 bases, leaving 9 bases between them. Per the germline V gene, CDR1 is SEHNR and CDR2 is FQNEAQ (reference sequence). This CDR3 reads CASSQRQYNEQFF. CDR3 coding DNA: TGTGCCAGCAGCCAGAGACAGTACAATGAGCAGTTCTTC.